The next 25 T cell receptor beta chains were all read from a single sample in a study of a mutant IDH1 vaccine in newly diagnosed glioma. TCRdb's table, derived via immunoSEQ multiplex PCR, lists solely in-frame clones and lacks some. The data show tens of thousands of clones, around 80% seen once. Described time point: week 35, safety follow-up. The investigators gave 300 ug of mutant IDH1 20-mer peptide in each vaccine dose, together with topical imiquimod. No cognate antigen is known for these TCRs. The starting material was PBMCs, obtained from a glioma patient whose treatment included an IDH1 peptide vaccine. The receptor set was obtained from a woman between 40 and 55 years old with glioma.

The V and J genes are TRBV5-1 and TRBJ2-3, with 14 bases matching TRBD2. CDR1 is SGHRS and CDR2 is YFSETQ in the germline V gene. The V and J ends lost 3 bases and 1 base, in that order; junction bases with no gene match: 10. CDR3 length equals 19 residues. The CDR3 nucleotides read TGCGCCAGCAGCTCCGCCGGGACTAGCGGGGGAGGAGGCACAGATACGCAGTATTTT. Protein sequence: CASSSAGTSGGGGTDTQYF.

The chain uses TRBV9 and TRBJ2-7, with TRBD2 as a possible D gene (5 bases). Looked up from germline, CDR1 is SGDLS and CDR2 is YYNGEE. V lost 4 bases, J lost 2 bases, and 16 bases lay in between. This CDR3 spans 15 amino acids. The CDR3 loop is CASSSTLAPTYEQYF. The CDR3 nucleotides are TGTGCCAGCAGCTCCACCTTAGCGCCTACCTACGAGCAGTACTTC. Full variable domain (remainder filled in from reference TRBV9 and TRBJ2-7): DSGVTQTPKHLITATGQRVTLRCSPRSGDLSVYWYQQSLDQGLQFLIQYYNGEERAKGNILERFSAQQFPDLHSELNLSSLELGDSALYFCASSSTLAPTYEQYFGPGTRLTVT.

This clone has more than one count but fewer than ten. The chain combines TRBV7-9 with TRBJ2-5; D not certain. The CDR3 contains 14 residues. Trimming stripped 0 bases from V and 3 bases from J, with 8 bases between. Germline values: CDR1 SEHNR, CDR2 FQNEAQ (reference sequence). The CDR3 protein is CASSLARGKETQYF. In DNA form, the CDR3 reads TGTGCCAGCAGCTTAGCGCGAGGAAAAGAGACCCAGTACTTC.

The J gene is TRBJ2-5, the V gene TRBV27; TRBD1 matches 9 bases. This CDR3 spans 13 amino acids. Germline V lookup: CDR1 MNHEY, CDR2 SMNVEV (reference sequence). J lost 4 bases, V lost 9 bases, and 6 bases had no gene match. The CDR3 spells CARSATGGETQYF. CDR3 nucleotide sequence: TGTGCCAGGAGTGCGACAGGGGGAGAGACCCAGTACTTC.

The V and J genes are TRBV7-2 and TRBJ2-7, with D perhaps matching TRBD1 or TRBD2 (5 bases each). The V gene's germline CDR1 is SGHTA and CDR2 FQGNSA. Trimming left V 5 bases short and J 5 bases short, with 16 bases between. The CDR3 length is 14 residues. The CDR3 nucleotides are TGTGCCAGCAGCCTTCAGACGGGGCCTGACGAGCAGTACTTC. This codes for CASSLQTGPDEQYF.

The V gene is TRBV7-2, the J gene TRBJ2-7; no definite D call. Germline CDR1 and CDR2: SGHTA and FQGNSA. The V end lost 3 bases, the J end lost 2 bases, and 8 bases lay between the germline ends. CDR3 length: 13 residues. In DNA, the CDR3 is TGTGCCAGCAGCTTGGGCCGGCCCTACGAGCAGTACTTC. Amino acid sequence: CASSLGRPYEQYF.

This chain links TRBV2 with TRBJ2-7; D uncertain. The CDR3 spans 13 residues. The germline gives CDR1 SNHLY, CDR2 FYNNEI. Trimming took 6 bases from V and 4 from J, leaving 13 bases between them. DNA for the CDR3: TGTGCCAGCAGACCCAAGGCACGGTACGAGCAGTACTTC. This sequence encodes CASRPKARYEQYF.

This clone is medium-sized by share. In DNA, the CDR3 is TGTGCCTGGAGTACAGGGACAGATAGCAATCAGCCCCAGCATTTT. The encoded protein is CAWSTGTDSNQPQHF. The genes are TRBV30 and TRBJ1-5, with 7 bases that match TRBD1. The CDR3 is 15 residues long. With V trimmed by 2 bases and J by 0 bases, 4 bases remained unmatched. The germline V gene has CDR1 GTSNPN and CDR2 SVGIG (reference sequence).

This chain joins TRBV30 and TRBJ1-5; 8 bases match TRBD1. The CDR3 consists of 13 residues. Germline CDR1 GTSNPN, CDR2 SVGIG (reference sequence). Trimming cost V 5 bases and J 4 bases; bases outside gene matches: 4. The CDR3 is CAWGQGFNQPQHF. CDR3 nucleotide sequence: TGTGCCTGGGGACAGGGATTTAATCAGCCCCAGCATTTT.

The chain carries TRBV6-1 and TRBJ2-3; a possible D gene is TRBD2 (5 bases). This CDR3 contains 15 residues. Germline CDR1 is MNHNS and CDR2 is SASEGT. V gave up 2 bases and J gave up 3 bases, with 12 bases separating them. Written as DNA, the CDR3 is TGTGCCAGCAGTGAATTTGTGGGGAGAACAGATACGCAGTATTTT. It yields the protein CASSEFVGRTDTQYF.

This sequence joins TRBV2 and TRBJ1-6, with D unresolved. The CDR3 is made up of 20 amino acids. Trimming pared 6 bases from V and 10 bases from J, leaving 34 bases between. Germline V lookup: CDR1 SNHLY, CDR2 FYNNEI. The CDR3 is CASRRGLFAPAASFGSPLHF. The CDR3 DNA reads TGTGCCAGCAGGCGCGGGTTGTTCGCACCCGCCGCTAGTTTCGGGTCACCCCTCCACTTT.

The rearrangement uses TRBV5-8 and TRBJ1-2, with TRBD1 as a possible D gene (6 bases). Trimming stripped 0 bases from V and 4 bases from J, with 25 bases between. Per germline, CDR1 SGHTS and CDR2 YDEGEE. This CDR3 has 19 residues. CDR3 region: CASSLGAGARGPTTYGYTF. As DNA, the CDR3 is TGTGCCAGCAGCTTGGGGGCGGGGGCGCGAGGCCCTACGACCTATGGCTACACCTTC.

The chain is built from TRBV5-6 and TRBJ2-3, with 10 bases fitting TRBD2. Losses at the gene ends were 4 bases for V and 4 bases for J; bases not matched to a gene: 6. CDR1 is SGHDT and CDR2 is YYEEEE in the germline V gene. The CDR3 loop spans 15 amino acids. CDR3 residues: CASSLGLASPDTQYF. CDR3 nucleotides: TGTGCCAGCAGCCTGGGACTAGCGTCCCCAGATACGCAGTATTTT. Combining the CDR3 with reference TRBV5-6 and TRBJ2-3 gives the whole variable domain DAGVTQSPTHLIKTRGQQVTLRCSPKSGHDTVSWYQQALGQGPQFIFQYYEEEERQRGNFPDRFSGHQFPNYSSELNVNALLLGDSALYLCASSLGLASPDTQYFGPGTRLTVL.

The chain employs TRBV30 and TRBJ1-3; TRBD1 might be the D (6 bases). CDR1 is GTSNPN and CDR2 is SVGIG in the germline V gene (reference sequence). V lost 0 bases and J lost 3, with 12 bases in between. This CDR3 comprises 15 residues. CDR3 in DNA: TGTGCCTGGAGTGTCGACAGGAGAATTGGAAACACCATATATTTT. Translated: CAWSVDRRIGNTIYF.

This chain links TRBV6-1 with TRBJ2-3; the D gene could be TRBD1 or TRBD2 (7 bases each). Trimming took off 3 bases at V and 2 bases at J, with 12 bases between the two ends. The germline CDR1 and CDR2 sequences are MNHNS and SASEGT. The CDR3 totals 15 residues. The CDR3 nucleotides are TGTGCCAGCAGTGACGGGGGGACAGACACAGATACGCAGTATTTT. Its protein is CASSDGGTDTDTQYF.

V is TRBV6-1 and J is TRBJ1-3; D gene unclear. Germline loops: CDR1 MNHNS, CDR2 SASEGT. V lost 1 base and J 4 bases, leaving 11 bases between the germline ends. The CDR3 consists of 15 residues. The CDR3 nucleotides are TGTGCCAGCAGTGAAGATCTATCGGCGGGAAACACCATATATTTT. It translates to CASSEDLSAGNTIYF.

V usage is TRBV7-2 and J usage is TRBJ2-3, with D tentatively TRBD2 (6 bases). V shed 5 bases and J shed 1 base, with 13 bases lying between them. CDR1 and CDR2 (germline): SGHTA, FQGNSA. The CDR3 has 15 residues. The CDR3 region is CASSALGGGTDTQYF. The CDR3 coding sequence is TGTGCCAGCAGCGCCCTCGGGGGAGGCACAGATACGCAGTATTTT.

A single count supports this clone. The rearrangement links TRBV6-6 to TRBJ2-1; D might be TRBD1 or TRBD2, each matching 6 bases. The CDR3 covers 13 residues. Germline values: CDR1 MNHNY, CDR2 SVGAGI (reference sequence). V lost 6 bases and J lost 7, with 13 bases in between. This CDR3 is CASSPGARNEQFF. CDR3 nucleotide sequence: TGTGCCAGCAGCCCGGGGGCTCGGAATGAGCAGTTCTTC.

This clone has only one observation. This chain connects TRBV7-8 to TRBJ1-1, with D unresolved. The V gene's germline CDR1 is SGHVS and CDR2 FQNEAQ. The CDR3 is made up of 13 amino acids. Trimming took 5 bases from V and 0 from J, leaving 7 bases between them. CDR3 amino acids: CASSAKMNTEAFF. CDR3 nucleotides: TGTGCCAGCAGCGCTAAAATGAACACTGAAGCTTTCTTT.

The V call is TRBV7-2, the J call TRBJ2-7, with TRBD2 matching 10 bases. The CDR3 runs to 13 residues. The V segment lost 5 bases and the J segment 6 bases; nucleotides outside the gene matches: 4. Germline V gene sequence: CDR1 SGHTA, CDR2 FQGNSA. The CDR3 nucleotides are TGTGCCAGCAGCACCCGGACTAGCGGCGAGCAGTACTTC. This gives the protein CASSTRTSGEQYF.

For the CDR3, the DNA is TGTGCCAGCAGTGAACTCGGTGGGGAGCACTACGAGCAGTACTTC. This encodes CASSELGGEHYEQYF. The rearrangement joins TRBV6-1 to TRBJ2-7; possible D gene TRBD2, 5 bases. This CDR3 region has 15 residues. The germline gives CDR1 MNHNS, CDR2 SASEGT. V lost 2 bases and J 3 bases, leaving 14 bases between the germline ends.

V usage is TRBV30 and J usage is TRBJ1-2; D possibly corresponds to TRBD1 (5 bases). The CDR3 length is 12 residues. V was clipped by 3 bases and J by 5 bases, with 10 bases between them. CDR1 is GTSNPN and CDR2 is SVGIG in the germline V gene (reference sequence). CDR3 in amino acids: CAWRGDQYGYTF. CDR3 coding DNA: TGTGCCTGGAGAGGGGACCAGTATGGCTACACCTTC. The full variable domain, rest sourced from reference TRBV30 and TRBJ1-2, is SQTIHQWPATLVQPVGSPLSLECTVEGTSNPNLYWYRQAAGRGLQLLFYSVGIGQISSEVPQNLSASRPQDRQFILSSKKLLLSDSGFYLCAWRGDQYGYTFGSGTRLTVV.

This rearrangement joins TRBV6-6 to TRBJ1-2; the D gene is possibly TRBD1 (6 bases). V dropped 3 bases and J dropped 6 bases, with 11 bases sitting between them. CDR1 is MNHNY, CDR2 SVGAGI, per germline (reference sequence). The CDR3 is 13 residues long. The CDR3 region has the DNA TGTGCCAGCAGTTATCGGGGGCGGGATGGCTACACCTTC. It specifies CASSYRGRDGYTF.

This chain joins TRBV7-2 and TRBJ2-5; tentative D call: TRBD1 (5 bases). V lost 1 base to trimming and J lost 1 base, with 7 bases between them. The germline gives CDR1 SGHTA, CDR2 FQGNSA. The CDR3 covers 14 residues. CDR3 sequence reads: CASSLVQGQETQYF. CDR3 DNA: TGTGCCAGCAGCTTAGTCCAGGGCCAAGAGACCCAGTACTTC. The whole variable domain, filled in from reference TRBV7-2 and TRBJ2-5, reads GAGVSQSPSNKVTEKGKDVELRCDPISGHTALYWYRQSLGQGLEFLIYFQGNSAPDKSGLPSDRFSAERTGGSVSTLTIQRTQQEDSAVYLCASSLVQGQETQYFGPGTRLLVL.

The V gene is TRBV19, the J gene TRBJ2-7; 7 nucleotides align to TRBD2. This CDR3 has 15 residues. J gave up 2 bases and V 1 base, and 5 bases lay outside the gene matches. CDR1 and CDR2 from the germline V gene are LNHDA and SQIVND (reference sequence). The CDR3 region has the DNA TGTGCCAGTAGTATAGGTCGGGAGGCGACCTACGAGCAGTACTTC. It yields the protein CASSIGREATYEQYF.